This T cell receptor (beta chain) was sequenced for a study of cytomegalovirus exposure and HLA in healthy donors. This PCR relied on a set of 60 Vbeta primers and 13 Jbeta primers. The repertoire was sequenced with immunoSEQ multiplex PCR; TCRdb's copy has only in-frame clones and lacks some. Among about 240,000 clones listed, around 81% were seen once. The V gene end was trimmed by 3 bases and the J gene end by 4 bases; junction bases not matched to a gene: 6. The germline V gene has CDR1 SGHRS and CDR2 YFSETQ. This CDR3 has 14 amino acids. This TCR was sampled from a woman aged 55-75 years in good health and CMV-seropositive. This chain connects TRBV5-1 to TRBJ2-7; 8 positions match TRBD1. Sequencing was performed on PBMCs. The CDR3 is CASSYGQGGYEQYF. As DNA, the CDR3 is TGCGCCAGCAGCTACGGACAGGGTGGGTACGAGCAGTACTTC.